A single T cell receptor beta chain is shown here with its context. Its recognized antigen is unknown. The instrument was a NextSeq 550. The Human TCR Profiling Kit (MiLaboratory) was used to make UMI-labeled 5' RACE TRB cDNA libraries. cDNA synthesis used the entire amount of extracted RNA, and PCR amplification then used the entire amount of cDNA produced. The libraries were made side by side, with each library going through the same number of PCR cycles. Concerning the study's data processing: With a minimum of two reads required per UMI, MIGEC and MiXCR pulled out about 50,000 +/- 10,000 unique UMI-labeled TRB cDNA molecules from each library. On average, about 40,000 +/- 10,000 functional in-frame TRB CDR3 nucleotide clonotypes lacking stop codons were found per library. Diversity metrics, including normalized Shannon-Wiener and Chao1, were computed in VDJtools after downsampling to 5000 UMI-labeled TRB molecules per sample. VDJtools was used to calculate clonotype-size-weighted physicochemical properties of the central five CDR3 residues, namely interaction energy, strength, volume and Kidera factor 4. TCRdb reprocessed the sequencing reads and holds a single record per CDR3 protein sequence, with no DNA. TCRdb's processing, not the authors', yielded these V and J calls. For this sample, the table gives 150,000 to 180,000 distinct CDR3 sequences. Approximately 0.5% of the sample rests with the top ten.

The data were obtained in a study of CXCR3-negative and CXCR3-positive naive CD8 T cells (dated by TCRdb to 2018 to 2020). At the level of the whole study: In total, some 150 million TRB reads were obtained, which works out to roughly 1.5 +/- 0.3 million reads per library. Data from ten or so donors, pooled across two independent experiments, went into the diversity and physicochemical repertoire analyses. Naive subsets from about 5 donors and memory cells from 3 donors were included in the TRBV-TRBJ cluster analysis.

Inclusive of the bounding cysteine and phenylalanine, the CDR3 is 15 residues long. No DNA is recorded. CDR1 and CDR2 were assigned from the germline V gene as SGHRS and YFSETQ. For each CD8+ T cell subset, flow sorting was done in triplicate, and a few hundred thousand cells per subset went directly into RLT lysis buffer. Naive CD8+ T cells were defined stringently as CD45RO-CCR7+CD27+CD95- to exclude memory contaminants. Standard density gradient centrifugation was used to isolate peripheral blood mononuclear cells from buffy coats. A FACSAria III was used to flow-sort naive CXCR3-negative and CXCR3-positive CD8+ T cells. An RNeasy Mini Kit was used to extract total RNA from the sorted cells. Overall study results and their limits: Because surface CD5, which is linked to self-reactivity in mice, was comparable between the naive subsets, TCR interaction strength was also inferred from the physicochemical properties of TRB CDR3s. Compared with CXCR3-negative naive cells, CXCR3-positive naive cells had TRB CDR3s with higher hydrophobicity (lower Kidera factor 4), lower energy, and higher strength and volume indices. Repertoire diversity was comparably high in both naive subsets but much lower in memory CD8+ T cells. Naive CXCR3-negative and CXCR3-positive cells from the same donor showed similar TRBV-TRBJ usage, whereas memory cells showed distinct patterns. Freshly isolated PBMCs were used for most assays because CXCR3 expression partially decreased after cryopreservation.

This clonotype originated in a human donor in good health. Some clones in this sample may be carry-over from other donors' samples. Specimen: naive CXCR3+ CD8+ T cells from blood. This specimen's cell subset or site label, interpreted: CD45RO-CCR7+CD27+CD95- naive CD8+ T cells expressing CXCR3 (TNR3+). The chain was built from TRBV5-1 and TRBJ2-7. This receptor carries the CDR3 CASSLDWGISYEQYF.